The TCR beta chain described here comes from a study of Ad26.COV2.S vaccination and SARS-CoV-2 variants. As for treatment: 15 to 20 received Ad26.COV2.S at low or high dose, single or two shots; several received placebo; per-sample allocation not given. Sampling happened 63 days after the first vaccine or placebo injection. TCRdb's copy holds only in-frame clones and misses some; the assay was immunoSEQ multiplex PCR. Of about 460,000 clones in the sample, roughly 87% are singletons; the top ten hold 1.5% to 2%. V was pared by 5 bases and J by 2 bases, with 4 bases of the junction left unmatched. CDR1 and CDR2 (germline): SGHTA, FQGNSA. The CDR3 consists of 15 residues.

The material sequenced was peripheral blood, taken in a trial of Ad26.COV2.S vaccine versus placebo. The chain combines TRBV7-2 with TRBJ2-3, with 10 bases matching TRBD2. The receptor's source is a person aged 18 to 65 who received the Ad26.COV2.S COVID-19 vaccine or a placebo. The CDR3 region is CASSVSGGATDTQYF. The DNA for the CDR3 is TGTGCCAGCAGCGTAAGCGGGGGGGCCACAGATACGCAGTATTTT.